This is a list of T cell receptor beta chains from one sample in a study of CXCR3-negative and CXCR3-positive naive CD8 T cells. TCRdb reprocessed the 5' RACE reads and stores each CDR3 protein as one record, lacking DNA. This sample's table has fewer than 80,000 distinct CDR3 sequences. Sequenced: naive CXCR3- CD8+ T cells from blood. These receptors were obtained from a human donor in good health. Some clones in this sample may be carry-over from other donors' samples. The CDR3 runs from the conserved cysteine through the conserved F or W.

TRBV4-3	TRBJ2-1	CASTPGTGPNEQFF
TRBV9	TRBJ2-1	CASSVGRDRDNEQFF
TRBV15	TRBJ2-2	CATSGQGRNTGELFF
TRBV11-3	TRBJ1-2	CASSSRTGSPPYGYTF
TRBV7-3	TRBJ2-2	CASSIDNAGGLIGELFF
TRBV6-2/TRBV6-3	TRBJ2-3	CASSYSRVLAGGPRTDTQYF
TRBV7-9	TRBJ1-6	CASSLGAGPLHF
TRBV29-1	TRBJ2-1	CSGRLAPNNEQFF
TRBV7-8	TRBJ1-1	CASSPGTGGFMNTEAFF
TRBV28	TRBJ2-1	CASSSFTSSSYNEQFF
TRBV11-2	TRBJ1-1	CASTFNTGKTEAFF
TRBV5-1	TRBJ2-7	CASSLPSYEQYF
TRBV11-2	TRBJ2-6	CASSPGQFSGANVLTF
TRBV29-1	TRBJ2-3	CSVTSGEVFDTQYF
TRBV29-1	TRBJ2-5	CSGLTGSGETQYF
TRBV20-1	TRBJ2-2	CSARGGFDTGELFF
TRBV20-1	TRBJ2-7	CSASRQLVYEQYF
TRBV7-9	TRBJ2-3	CASSSPVTSGDTDTQYF
TRBV29-1	TRBJ2-7	CSVEGGAIRDSSYEQYF
TRBV7-2	TRBJ2-7	CASSLFRDTYEQYF
TRBV29-1	TRBJ2-7	CSVEYPGTGRSYEQYF
TRBV29-1	TRBJ2-5	CSVFSLPGTGMETQYF
TRBV28	TRBJ1-1	CASRVFSPDTEAFF
TRBV27	TRBJ1-1	CASSSSPTRILGQFLETEAFF